These 18 T cell receptor beta chains came from one sample sequenced in a study of T cell changes during pregnancy in multiple sclerosis. The assay was immunoSEQ multiplex PCR, and TCRdb's table has in-frame clones only and misses some. The sample consists of tens of thousands of clones, approximately 92% of them appearing once. Input material: peripheral blood. All receptors derive from a female donor with multiple sclerosis, enrolled in a pregnancy study.

This chain uses TRBV7-2 with TRBJ2-7; D is uncertain. Germline V gives CDR1 SGHTA, CDR2 FQGNSA. The ends were cut back, 2 bases at V and 0 bases at J, with 11 bases in the middle. The CDR3 consists of 15 residues. Here the CDR3 DNA reads TGTGCCAGCAGCTTACCGCCGTGGAACTCCTACGAGCAGTACTTC. This codes for CASSLPPWNSYEQYF.

The rearrangement links TRBV28 to TRBJ1-1, with D unresolved. The V and J ends lost 5 bases and 0 bases respectively, with 7 bases between them. The length of the CDR3 is 13 residues. Germline V CDR1 and CDR2: MDHEN, SYDVKM. Here the CDR3 DNA reads TGTGCCAGCAGTCCCGAGGTGAACACTGAAGCTTTCTTT. This codes for CASSPEVNTEAFF.

The V and J genes are TRBV25-1 and TRBJ2-7; D uncertain. The V gene's germline CDR1 is MGHDK and CDR2 SYGVNS. V was shortened by 1 base and J by 4 bases, with 5 bases between the two germline ends. The length of the CDR3 is 12 residues. The CDR3 reads CASSESLYEQYF. The CDR3, as DNA: TGTGCCAGCAGTGAATCACTTTACGAGCAGTACTTC.

The chain carries TRBV2 and TRBJ2-4; TRBD1 agrees at 10 bases. Germline V lookup: CDR1 SNHLY, CDR2 FYNNEI. Germline trimming cut 4 bases from V and 7 bases from J; bases unmatched to any gene: 1. CDR3 length equals 13 residues. The CDR3 region has the DNA TGTGCCAGCAGTGCGGGACAGGGGAACATTCAGTACTTC. Its translation: CASSAGQGNIQYF.

The chain couples TRBV18 to TRBJ1-5, with 10 bases matching TRBD1. The CDR3 has 15 residues. CDR1 and CDR2 (germline): KGHSH, LQKENI. With 3 bases clipped from V and 7 bases from J, the junction kept 6 bases outside the gene matches. CDR3 sequence: CASSPTRDRGQPQHF. Written as DNA, the CDR3 is TGTGCCAGCTCACCCACCAGGGACAGGGGACAGCCCCAGCATTTT. Supplemented by reference TRBV18 and TRBJ1-5, the full variable domain reads NAGVMQNPRHLVRRRGQEARLRCSPMKGHSHVYWYRQLPEEGLKFMVYLQKENIIDESGMPKERFSAEFPKEGPSILRIQQVVRGDSAAYFCASSPTRDRGQPQHFGDGTRLSIL.

The gene calls are TRBV6-5 and TRBJ2-7; the match to TRBD1 covers 7 bases. The CDR3 is made up of 15 amino acids. CDR1 is MNHEY and CDR2 is SVGAGI in the germline V gene. The ends lost 5 bases at V and 0 bases at J; junction bases unmatched: 7. The CDR3 bases are TGTGCCAGCAGTCCACAGGGGCCCCTCTCCTACGAGCAGTACTTC. Its translation is CASSPQGPLSYEQYF.

V is TRBV7-7 and J is TRBJ2-2, with 12 bases aligning to TRBD2. V shed 5 bases and J 4 bases; nucleotides not matched to a gene: 14. The CDR3 loop spans 19 amino acids. The germline V gene has CDR1 SSHAT and CDR2 FNYEAQ (reference sequence). The CDR3 bases are TGTGCCAGCAGCCGTACCCTACCGGGACTAGCGGGTAGCACCGGGGAGCTGTTTTTT. Translation gives CASSRTLPGLAGSTGELFF.

The genes are TRBV5-1 and TRBJ1-1; D possibly corresponds to TRBD1 (5 bases). Trimming took 2 bases from V and 1 from J, leaving 9 bases between them. CDR3 length equals 14 residues. Per the germline V gene, CDR1 is SGHRS and CDR2 is YFSETQ. CDR3 DNA: TGCGCCAGCAGCTTAGAAAGGGGGAACACTGAAGCTTTCTTT. Amino acids: CASSLERGNTEAFF.

V usage is TRBV28 and J usage is TRBJ2-5; tentative D call: TRBD2 (5 bases). CDR3 length: 18 residues. Per the germline V gene, CDR1 is MDHEN and CDR2 is SYDVKM. With 1 base removed from V and 2 bases from J, the gap between germline ends came to 20 bases. Written as DNA, the CDR3 is TGTGCCAGCAGTTTATTAATTGGGCGGGTGGGAATGCAAGAGACCCAGTACTTC. Amino acid sequence: CASSLLIGRVGMQETQYF.

The genes are TRBV7-3 and TRBJ2-3, with D possibly being TRBD1 or TRBD2 (5 bases each). Between the trimmed V and J ends, which lost 5 bases and 5 bases, there was a span of 23 bases. Germline CDR1 and CDR2: SGHTA and FQGTGA. The CDR3 has 17 amino acids. CDR3 residues: CASSPLKGEPRRDTQYF. DNA for the CDR3: TGTGCCAGCAGCCCCTTGAAAGGGGAGCCACGGAGAGATACGCAGTATTTT.

This chain joins TRBV4-2 and TRBJ2-7; 7 bases match TRBD1. V dropped 3 bases and J dropped 2; count of bases not matched to a gene: 13. This CDR3 spans 17 amino acids. The germline V gene encodes CDR1 LGHNA and CDR2 YNFKEQ. The CDR3 bases are TGTGCCAGCAGCCACAATAGCCAACAGGGGTCGACCTACGAGCAGTACTTC. Its protein product is CASSHNSQQGSTYEQYF.

The genes are TRBV11-2 and TRBJ2-1; D is tentatively TRBD1 or TRBD2 (6 bases each). Between the trimmed V and J ends, which lost 6 bases and 10 bases, there was a span of 13 bases. This CDR3 comprises 12 residues. CDR1 and CDR2 (germline): SGHAT, FQNNGV. The CDR3 DNA follows: TGTGCCAGCAGGGGAAGGGGGGAGGAGCAGTTCTTC. Encoded protein: CASRGRGEEQFF.

The chain couples TRBV27 to TRBJ2-3; either TRBD1 or TRBD2 may supply D (5 bases each). The V end was cut by 5 bases, the J end by 0 bases, with 12 bases between. CDR1 MNHEY and CDR2 SMNVEV come from the germline V gene (reference sequence). This CDR3 is built from 15 residues. The CDR3: CASSPGTRSTDTQYF. CDR3 DNA sequence: TGTGCCAGCAGTCCGGGGACGAGGAGCACAGATACGCAGTATTTT.

The rearrangement links TRBV10-3 to TRBJ2-4; no reliable D call. CDR1 is ENHRY and CDR2 is SYGVKD in the germline V gene. The CDR3 is 12 residues long. V lost 9 bases and J lost 7, with 13 bases in between. CDR3 sequence: CAISSQVNIQYF. DNA for the CDR3: TGTGCCATTTCATCCCAGGTTAACATTCAGTACTTC.

This clone has a single count. This rearrangement joins TRBV30 to TRBJ2-7; D is unresolved. Germline loops: CDR1 GTSNPN, CDR2 SVGIG (reference sequence). V was cut by 1 base and J by 7 bases, with 8 bases left in between. The CDR3 runs to 11 residues. CDR3 nucleotide sequence: TGTGCCTGGAGTGGGGGTGGGGAGCAGTACTTC. Translated: CAWSGGGEQYF.

V and J are TRBV2 and TRBJ2-2; no reliable D call. The CDR3 has 14 residues. CDR1 and CDR2 from the germline V gene are SNHLY and FYNNEI. V was pared by 7 bases and J by 2 bases, with 11 bases between. DNA for the CDR3: TGTGCCAGCATTGGCCAGGCCAACACCGGGGAGCTGTTTTTT. This encodes CASIGQANTGELFF.

V and J are TRBV4-3 and TRBJ1-2, with D possibly TRBD1 on 6 matching bases. The germline V gene encodes CDR1 LGHNA and CDR2 YSLEER. This CDR3 contains 15 residues. V dropped 0 bases and J dropped 5 bases, with 13 bases sitting between them. The CDR3 sequence is CASSQDEKGGYGYTF. The CDR3 DNA reads TGCGCCAGCAGCCAAGATGAGAAGGGGGGGTATGGCTACACCTTC.

V gene TRBV30 combines with J gene TRBJ1-2, with unresolved D. V lost 1 base and J 5 bases, leaving 11 bases between the germline ends. The CDR3 extends over 13 amino acids. The germline CDR1 and CDR2 sequences are GTSNPN and SVGIG (reference sequence). The DNA for the CDR3 is TGTGCCTGGAGTGCCTCATTCGAATATGGCTACACCTTC. Translating it yields CAWSASFEYGYTF.